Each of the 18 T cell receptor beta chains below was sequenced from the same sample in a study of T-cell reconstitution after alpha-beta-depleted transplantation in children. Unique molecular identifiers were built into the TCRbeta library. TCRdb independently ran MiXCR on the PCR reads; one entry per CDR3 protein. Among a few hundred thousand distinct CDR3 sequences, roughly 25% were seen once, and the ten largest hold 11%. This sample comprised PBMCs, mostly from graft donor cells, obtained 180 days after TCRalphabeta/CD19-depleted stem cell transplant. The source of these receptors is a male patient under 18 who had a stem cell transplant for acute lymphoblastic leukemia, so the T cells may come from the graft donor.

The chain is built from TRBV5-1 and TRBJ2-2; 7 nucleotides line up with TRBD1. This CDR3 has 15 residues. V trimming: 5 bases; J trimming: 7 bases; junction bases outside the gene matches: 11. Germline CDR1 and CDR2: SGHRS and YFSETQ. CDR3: CASRRQTGNDGELFF. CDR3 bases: TGCGCCAGCAGGCGTCAGACAGGGAATGACGGGGAGCTGTTTTTT.

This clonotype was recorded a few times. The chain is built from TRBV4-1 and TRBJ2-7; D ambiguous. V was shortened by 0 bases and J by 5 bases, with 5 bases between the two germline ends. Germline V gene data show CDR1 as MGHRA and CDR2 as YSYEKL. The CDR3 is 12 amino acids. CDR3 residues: CASSQDHNEQYF. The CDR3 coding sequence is TGCGCCAGCAGCCAAGATCATAACGAGCAGTACTTC.

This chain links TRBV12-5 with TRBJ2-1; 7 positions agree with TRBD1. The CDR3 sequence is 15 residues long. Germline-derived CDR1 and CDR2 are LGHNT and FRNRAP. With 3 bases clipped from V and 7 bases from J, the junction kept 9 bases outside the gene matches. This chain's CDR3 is CASGFPDRARNEQFF. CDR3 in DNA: TGTGCTAGTGGTTTTCCCGACAGGGCGAGGAATGAGCAGTTCTTC.

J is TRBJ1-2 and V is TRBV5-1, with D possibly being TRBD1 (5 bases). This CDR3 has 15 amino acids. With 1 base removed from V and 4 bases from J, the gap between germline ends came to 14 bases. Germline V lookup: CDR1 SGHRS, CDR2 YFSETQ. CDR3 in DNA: TGCGCCAGCAGCTTGAGGGCAGGGAGCGGCTATGGCTACACCTTC. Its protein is CASSLRAGSGYGYTF.

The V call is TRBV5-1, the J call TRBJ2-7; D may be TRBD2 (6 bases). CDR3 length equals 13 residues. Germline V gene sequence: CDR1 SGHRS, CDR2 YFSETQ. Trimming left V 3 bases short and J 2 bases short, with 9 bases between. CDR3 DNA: TGCGCCAGCAGCTGGGGACTCACCTACGAGCAGTACTTC. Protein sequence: CASSWGLTYEQYF.

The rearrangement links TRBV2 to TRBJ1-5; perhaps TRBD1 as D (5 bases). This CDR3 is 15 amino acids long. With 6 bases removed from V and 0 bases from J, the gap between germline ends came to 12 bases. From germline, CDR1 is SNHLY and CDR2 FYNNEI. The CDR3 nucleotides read TGTGCCAGCAGGCGCTGGGACGTTAGCAATCAGCCCCAGCATTTT. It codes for CASRRWDVSNQPQHF.

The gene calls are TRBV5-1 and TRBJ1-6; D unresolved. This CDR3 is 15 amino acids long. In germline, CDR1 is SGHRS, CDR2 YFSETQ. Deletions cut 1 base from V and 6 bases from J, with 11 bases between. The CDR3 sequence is CASSLFDGFNSPLHF. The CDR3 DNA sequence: TGCGCCAGCAGCTTGTTCGACGGATTTAATTCACCCCTCCACTTT.

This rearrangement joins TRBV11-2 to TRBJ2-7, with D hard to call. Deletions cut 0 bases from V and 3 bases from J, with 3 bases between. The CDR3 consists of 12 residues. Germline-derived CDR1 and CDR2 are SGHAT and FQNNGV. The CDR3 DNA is TGTGCCAGCAGCTTAGAGCACTACGAGCAGTACTTC. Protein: CASSLEHYEQYF.

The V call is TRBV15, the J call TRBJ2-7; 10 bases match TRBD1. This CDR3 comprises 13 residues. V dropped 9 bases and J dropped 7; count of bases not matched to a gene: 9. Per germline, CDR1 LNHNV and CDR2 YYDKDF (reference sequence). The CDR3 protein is CATTRQGAGEQYF. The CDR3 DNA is TGTGCCACAACTCGACAGGGGGCCGGGGAGCAGTACTTC.

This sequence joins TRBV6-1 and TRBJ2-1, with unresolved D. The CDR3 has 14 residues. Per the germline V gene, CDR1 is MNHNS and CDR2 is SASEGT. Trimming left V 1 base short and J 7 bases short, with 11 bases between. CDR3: CASSEGLGTNEQFF. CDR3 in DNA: TGTGCCAGCAGTGAAGGGTTAGGTACAAATGAGCAGTTCTTC.

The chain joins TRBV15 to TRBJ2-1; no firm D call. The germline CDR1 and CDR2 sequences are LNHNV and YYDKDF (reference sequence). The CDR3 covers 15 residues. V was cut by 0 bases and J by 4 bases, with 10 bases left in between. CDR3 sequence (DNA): TGTGCCACCAGCAGAGATTCGGGCCCATACAATGAGCAGTTCTTC. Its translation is CATSRDSGPYNEQFF.

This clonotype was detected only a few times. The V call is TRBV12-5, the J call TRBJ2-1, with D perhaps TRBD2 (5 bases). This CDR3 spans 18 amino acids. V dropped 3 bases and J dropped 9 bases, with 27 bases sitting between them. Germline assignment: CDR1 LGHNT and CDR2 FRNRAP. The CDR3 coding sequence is TGTGCTAGTGGTTTCACCAAGGACTGCTTTAGCCCCCTCAGTGAGCAGTTCTTC. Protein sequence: CASGFTKDCFSPLSEQFF.

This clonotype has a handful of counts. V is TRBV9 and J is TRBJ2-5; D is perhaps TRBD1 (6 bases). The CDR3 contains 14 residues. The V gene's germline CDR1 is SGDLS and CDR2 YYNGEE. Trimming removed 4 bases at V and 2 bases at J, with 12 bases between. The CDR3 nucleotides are TGTGCCAGCAGCCTAACAGGGATGCAAGAGACCCAGTACTTC. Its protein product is CASSLTGMQETQYF. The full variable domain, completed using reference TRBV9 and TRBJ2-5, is DSGVTQTPKHLITATGQRVTLRCSPRSGDLSVYWYQQSLDQGLQFLIQYYNGEERAKGNILERFSAQQFPDLHSELNLSSLELGDSALYFCASSLTGMQETQYFGPGTRLLVL.

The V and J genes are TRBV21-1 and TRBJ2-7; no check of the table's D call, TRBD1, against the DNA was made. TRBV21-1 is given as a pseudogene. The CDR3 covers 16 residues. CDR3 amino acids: CASSKEPDKCAREQYF. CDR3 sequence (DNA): TGTGCCAGCAGCAAAGAGCCCGACAAGTGCGCCAGGGAGCAGTACTTC.

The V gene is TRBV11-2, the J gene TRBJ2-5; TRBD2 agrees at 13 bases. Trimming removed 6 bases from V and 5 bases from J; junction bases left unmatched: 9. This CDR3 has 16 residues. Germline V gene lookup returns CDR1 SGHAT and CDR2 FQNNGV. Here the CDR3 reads CASRRLAGGREETQYF. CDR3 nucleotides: TGTGCCAGCAGAAGACTAGCGGGAGGTCGGGAGGAGACCCAGTACTTC.

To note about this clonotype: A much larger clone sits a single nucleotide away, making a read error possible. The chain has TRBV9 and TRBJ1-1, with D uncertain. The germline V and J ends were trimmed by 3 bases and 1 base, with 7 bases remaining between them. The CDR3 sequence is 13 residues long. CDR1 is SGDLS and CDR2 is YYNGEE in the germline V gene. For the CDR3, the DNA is TGTGCCAGCAGCGACACCACGAACACTGAAGCTTTCTTT. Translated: CASSDTTNTEAFF.

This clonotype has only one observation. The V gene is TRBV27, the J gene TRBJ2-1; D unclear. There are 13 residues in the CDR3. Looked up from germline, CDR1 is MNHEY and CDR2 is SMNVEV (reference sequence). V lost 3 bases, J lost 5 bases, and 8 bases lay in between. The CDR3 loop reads CASSFGGNNEQFF. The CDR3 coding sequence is TGTGCCAGCAGTTTTGGCGGCAACAATGAGCAGTTCTTC.

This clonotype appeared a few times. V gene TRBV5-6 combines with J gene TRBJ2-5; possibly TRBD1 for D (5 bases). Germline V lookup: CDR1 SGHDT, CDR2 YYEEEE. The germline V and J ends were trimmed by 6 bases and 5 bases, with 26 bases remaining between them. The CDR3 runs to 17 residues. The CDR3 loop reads CASTYSRLIGAQETQYF. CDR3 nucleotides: TGTGCCAGCACCTACTCGAGGTTAATAGGGGCGCAGGAGACCCAGTACTTC. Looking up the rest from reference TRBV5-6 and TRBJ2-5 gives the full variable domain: DAGVTQSPTHLIKTRGQQVTLRCSPKSGHDTVSWYQQALGQGPQFIFQYYEEEERQRGNFPDRFSGHQFPNYSSELNVNALLLGDSALYLCASTYSRLIGAQETQYFGPGTRLLVL.